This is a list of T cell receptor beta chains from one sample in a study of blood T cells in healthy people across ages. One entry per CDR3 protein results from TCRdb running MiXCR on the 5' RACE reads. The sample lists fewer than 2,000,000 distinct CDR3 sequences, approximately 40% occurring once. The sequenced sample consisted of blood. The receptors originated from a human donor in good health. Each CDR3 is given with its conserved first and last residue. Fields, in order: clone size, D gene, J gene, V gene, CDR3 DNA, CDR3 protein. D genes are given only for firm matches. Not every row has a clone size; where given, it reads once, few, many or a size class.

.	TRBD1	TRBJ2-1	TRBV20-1	TGCAGTGCTATCTCGGGACAGGGAATTAATGAGCAGTTCTTC	CSAISGQGINEQFF
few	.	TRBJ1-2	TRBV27	TGTGCCAGCAGTTCTAATCCGGGACGCTCCTATGGCTACACCTTC	CASSSNPGRSYGYTF
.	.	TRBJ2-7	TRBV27	TGTGCCAGCAGTTTAAGGGGTTACGGGTATGACGAGCAGTACTTC	CASSLRGYGYDEQYF
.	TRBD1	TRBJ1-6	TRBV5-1	TGCGCCAGCAGCCGTGGCGACAGGGCCAATTCACCCCTCCACTTT	CASSRGDRANSPLHF
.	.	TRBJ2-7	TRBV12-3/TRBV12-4	TGTGCCAGCAGTTCGGTTCAGGGTTCCTCCTACGAGCAGTACTTC	CASSSVQGSSYEQYF
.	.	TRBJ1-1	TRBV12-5	TGTGCTAGTGGTCCCCATGGAGCGCCCCCAGGGGTTAACACTGAAGCTTTCTTT	CASGPHGAPPGVNTEAFF
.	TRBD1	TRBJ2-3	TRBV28	TGTGCCAGCAGTTCCTCGACAGGGGCAGATACGCAGTATTTT	CASSSSTGADTQYF
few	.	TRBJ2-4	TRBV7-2	TGTGCCAGCAGCTTACAAGGAGGGTTAGCCAAAAACATTCAGTACTTC	CASSLQGGLAKNIQYF
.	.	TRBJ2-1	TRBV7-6	TGTGCCTGCAGCAACCATCTTTACAGGGCCAGCTCCTACAATGAGCAGTTCTTC	CACSNHLYRASSYNEQFF
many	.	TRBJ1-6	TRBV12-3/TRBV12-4	TGTGCCAGCAGTTTACAGGGTTCACCCCTCCACTTT	CASSLQGSPLHF
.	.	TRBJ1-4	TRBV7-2	TGTGCCAGCAGCCCAAAAGGGGGGGGGCTCGGAACTAATGAAAAACTGTTTTTT	CASSPKGGGLGTNEKLFF
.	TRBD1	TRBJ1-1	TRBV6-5	TGTGCCAGCAGTTACAAGCCGGCCGGGACAGGCACTGAAGCTTTCTTT	CASSYKPAGTGTEAFF
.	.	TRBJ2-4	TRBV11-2	TGTGCCAGCAGCTCTCCCCCTCACCGTTCTTGGCAGTACTTC	CASSSPPHRSWQYF
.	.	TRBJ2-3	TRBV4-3	TGCGCCAGCAGCCAAGATTGGTCAGGATCTTACACAGATACGCAGTATTTT	CASSQDWSGSYTDTQYF
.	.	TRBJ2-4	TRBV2	TGTGCCAGCAGAGGGGATAAAAACATTCAGTACTTC	CASRGDKNIQYF
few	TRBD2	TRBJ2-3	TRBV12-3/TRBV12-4	TGTGCCAGCAGCTTCCGACTAGCGGATAACAAGGCAGATACGCAGTATTTT	CASSFRLADNKADTQYF
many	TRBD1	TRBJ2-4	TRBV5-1	TGCGCCAGCTCGAACCCGAACAGGGGAAGCCTGTTTGTCAAAAACATTCAGTACTTC	CASSNPNRGSLFVKNIQYF
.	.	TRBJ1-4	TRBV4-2	TGTGCCAGCAGCCAACCCTACGGGGAAAGGAATGAAAAACTGTTTTTT	CASSQPYGERNEKLFF
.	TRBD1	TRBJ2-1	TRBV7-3	TGTGCCAGCAGTTCCGAGGGGGCTGCCTACAATGAGCAGTTCTTC	CASSSEGAAYNEQFF
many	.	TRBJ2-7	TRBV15	TGTGCCACCAGCAGAGATCGAGTCTACGAGCAGTACTTC	CATSRDRVYEQYF
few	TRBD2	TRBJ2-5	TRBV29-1	TGCAGCGTTGACGTGGGGGGAGGGGAGACCCAGTACTTC	CSVDVGGGETQYF
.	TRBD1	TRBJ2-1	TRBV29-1	TGCAGCGTTAAGGACAGGGGACTCGATGAGCAGTTCTTC	CSVKDRGLDEQFF
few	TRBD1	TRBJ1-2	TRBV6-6	TGTGCCAGCAGTTACGCGCAGGGGGCAATGGATGGCTACACCTTC	CASSYAQGAMDGYTF
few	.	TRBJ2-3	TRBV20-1	TGCAGTGCTATCCCGGGTGGGGGTGGAACAGATACGCAGTATTTT	CSAIPGGGGTDTQYF
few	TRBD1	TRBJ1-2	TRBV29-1	TGCAGCGCCGGACAGGACCACTATGGCTACACCTTC	CSAGQDHYGYTF
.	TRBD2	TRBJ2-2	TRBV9	TGTGCCAGCAGCGTAGCCACTGTACTAGCGGCAAACACCGGGGAGCTGTTTTTT	CASSVATVLAANTGELFF
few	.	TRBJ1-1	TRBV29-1	TGCAGCGCCCTCGATTGGGGCACTGAAGCTTTCTTT	CSALDWGTEAFF
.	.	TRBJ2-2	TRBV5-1	TGCGTCAGCAGCTTGACGGGGTTAGGAACCGGGGAGCTGTTTTTT	CVSSLTGLGTGELFF
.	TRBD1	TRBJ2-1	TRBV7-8	TGTGCCAGCAGCGTACCGGGACAGGGTTACACCAATGAGCAGTTCTTC	CASSVPGQGYTNEQFF
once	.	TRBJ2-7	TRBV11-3	TGTGCCAGCAGCTTCAAAACGCACGGCGCCTACGAGCAGTACTTC	CASSFKTHGAYEQYF
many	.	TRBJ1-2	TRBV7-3	TGTGCCAGCAGCTCACAGGGAGGAGATGGCTACACCTTC	CASSSQGGDGYTF
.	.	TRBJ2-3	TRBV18	TGTGCCAGCTCACCAGAGCTGAAGGCCCCAGAAACGCAGTATTTT	CASSPELKAPETQYF
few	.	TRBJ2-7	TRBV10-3	TGTGCCATCAGTGGGGGAGTTTACGAGCAGTACTTC	CAISGGVYEQYF
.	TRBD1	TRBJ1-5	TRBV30	TGTGCCTGGAGGCGACAGGGGGGCAATCAGCCCCAGCATTTT	CAWRRQGGNQPQHF
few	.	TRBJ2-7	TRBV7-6	TGTGCCAGCAGCTTAGCGCAAGGGGGTCACTACGAGCAGTACTTC	CASSLAQGGHYEQYF
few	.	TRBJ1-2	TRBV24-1	TGTGCCACCAGTGATTTAATTGGAAGGGCTTGGTATGGCTACACCTTC	CATSDLIGRAWYGYTF
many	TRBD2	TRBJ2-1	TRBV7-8	TGTGCCAGCAGCTTGGTGTCTAGCGGGGCATACAATGAGCAGTTCTTC	CASSLVSSGAYNEQFF
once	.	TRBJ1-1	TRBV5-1	TGCGCCAGCAGCCTGGAGTGGGGGGGCCAGACTGAAGCTTTCTTT	CASSLEWGGQTEAFF
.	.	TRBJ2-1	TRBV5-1	TGCGCCGGCAGCTCGTATTGCGATGAGCAGTTCTTC	CAGSSYCDEQFF
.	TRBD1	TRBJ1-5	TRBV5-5	TGTGCCAGCAGCTTGGTAACAGGGGCCGGGCAGCCCCAGCATTTT	CASSLVTGAGQPQHF
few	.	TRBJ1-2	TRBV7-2	TGTGCCAGCAGCCCCGGTGGTGGCAGCTATGGCTACACCTTC	CASSPGGGSYGYTF
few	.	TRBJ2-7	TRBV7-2	TGTGCCAGCAGCCGACAGGACGGGTCATACGAGCAGTACTTC	CASSRQDGSYEQYF
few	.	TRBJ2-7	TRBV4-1	TGCGCCAGCAGCCAAGCGGCACAGTCCCACGAGCAGTACTTC	CASSQAAQSHEQYF
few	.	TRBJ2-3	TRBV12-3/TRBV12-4	TGTGCCAGCAGTCCCCGTCTCGGTTCAGATACGCAGTATTTT	CASSPRLGSDTQYF
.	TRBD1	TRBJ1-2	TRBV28	TGTGCCAGCAGTTCTAACAGGGGACTAGGCTATGGCTACACCTTC	CASSSNRGLGYGYTF
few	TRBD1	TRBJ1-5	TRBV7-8	TGTGCCAGCAGCTCCCACAGGGGTGGTGGCAATCAGCCCCAGCATTTT	CASSSHRGGGNQPQHF
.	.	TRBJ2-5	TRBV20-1	TGCAGTGCTAGTGGTACCGTAGCCTACCAAGAGACCCAGTACTTC	CSASGTVAYQETQYF
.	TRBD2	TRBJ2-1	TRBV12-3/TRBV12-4	TGTGCCTGCAGTCCGGGGCCGCTAGCGGCTATATACAATGAGCAGTTCTTC	CACSPGPLAAIYNEQFF
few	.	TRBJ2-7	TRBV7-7	TGTGCTAGCAGCTTAGTATTGGTAGGACTATACTCCTACGAGCAGTACTTC	CASSLVLVGLYSYEQYF
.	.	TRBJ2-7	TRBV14	TGTGCCAGCAGTCCCTCGTCGTACGGTTACGAGCAGTACTTC	CASSPSSYGYEQYF